The 32 T cell receptor beta chains below all came from one sample that was sequenced in a study of blood T cells in healthy people across ages (dated by TCRdb to between 2015 and 2016). The library was produced with 5' RACE. The listed sequencing device is Illumina HiSeq 2500. The second PCR ran for about 7 to 11 cycles and used a J-beta primer mix along with a sample-barcoded 5' primer. TCRdb reprocessed the public reads (quality trimming at Q25 with fastp, clone calling with MiXCR) and kept in-frame beta chains. Rows are unified per CDR3 protein, each entry keeping the most common DNA and genes. This sample lists 1.2 million to 1.5 million distinct CDR3 sequences; around 55% were detected once. The ten largest clonotypes hold more than 6% of the sample. Sequencing input: blood. Receptors originate from a man aged 18 to 35 in good health.

This clonotype was counted between two and nine times. The rearrangement links TRBV10-3 to TRBJ2-5; D is possibly TRBD2 (7 bases). Trimming left V 6 bases short and J 5 bases short, with 13 bases between. Per the germline V gene, CDR1 is ENHRY and CDR2 is SYGVKD. The CDR3 loop spans 13 amino acids. This CDR3 reads CAIRPGGLETQYF. CDR3 in DNA: TGTGCCATCAGACCGGGGGGCCTGGAGACCCAGTACTTC.

This clonotype was found a few times. V and J are TRBV2 and TRBJ2-7, with a weak D call TRBD1 (6 bases). CDR3 length equals 13 residues. V was trimmed by 10 bases and J by 2 bases, leaving 15 bases between them. Germline V gene lookup returns CDR1 SNHLY and CDR2 FYNNEI. CDR3 loop: CATRGMGTYEQYF. CDR3 DNA sequence: TGTGCCACAAGGGGGATGGGGACCTACGAGCAGTACTTC.

The genes are TRBV7-2 and TRBJ2-3, with D possibly matching TRBD2 (6 bases). Germline CDR1 is SGHTA and CDR2 is FQGNSA. This CDR3 has 15 amino acids. The V end lost 5 bases, the J end lost 2 bases, and 14 bases lay between the germline ends. Here the CDR3 DNA reads TGTGCCAGCAGCCGGGGCGGGACCTACACAGATACGCAGTATTTT. It translates to CASSRGGTYTDTQYF.

The chain has TRBV27 and TRBJ2-7, with a possible D match to TRBD1 (6 bases). Germline CDR1 MNHEY, CDR2 SMNVEV (reference sequence). CDR3 size: 13 residues. V lost 3 bases and J 3 bases, leaving 9 bases between the germline ends. CDR3 sequence: CASSFQGLYEQYF. Here the CDR3 DNA reads TGTGCCAGCAGTTTCCAGGGGCTCTACGAGCAGTACTTC.

This rearrangement joins TRBV20-1 to TRBJ2-1, with 8 bases matching TRBD2. Germline lookup yields CDR1 DFQATT and CDR2 SNEGSKA (reference sequence). This CDR3 is built from 12 residues. V lost 1 base and J lost 15; bases outside the gene matches: 8. CDR3 residues: CSARAPGLAAFF. The CDR3 DNA reads TGCAGTGCTAGAGCCCCAGGACTAGCTGCGTTCTTC.

This rearrangement joins TRBV15 to TRBJ2-5; TRBD2 matches 11 bases. With the DNA end fitting TRBJ2-7 better, the J assignment may be wrong. CDR1 is LNHNV, CDR2 YYDKDF, per germline (reference sequence). The CDR3 consists of 18 residues. The CDR3 coding sequence is TGTGCCACCAGCAGAGTCTTTAGCGGGGGGGCTATGAGAAACGAGCAGTACTTC. Its translation: CATSRVFSGGAMRNEQYF.

This clonotype showed up just a few times. This chain joins TRBV29-1 and TRBJ2-7; 11 nucleotides match TRBD1. The germline V gene has CDR1 SQVTM and CDR2 ANQGSEA. With 6 bases clipped from V and 7 bases from J, the junction kept 5 bases outside the gene matches. The CDR3 is made up of 12 amino acids. The CDR3 region is CSVRDRGGEQYF. The CDR3 DNA follows: TGCAGCGTGAGGGACAGGGGGGGGGAGCAGTACTTC.

There are a few counts of this clonotype. This rearrangement joins TRBV6-5 to TRBJ2-5; D is uncertain. The ends were cut back, 0 bases at V and 10 bases at J, with 12 bases in the middle. The CDR3 covers 13 residues. Germline V lookup: CDR1 MNHEY, CDR2 SVGAGI. CDR3 DNA: TGTGCCAGCAGTTACTCCTCCGGGTCCGACCAGTACTTC. Its protein is CASSYSSGSDQYF.

The chain combines TRBV4-1 with TRBJ2-7; D remains ambiguous. In germline, CDR1 is MGHRA, CDR2 YSYEKL. The CDR3 contains 18 residues. The germline V and J ends were trimmed by 1 base and 3 bases, with 22 bases remaining between them. CDR3 loop: CASSQVLVEVGKNYEQYF. The CDR3 coding sequence is TGCGCCAGCAGCCAAGTGCTCGTCGAGGTCGGTAAAAACTACGAGCAGTACTTC.

There are a few counts of this clonotype. V and J are TRBV6-5 and TRBJ2-1; D remains ambiguous. This CDR3 comprises 13 residues. Between the trimmed V and J ends, which lost 2 bases and 9 bases, there was a span of 11 bases. Germline V gives CDR1 MNHEY, CDR2 SVGAGI. The CDR3 region has the DNA TGTGCCAGCAGTTACGCCTTTGAGAGTGAGCAGTTCTTC. It is translated as CASSYAFESEQFF.

The chain carries TRBV4-1 and TRBJ2-7; no clear D. V was shortened by 3 bases and J by 6 bases, with 6 bases between the two germline ends. Germline V gene sequence: CDR1 MGHRA, CDR2 YSYEKL. The CDR3 has 11 amino acids. The CDR3 bases are TGCGCCAGCAGCCACGCGTTCGAGCAGTACTTC. This gives the protein CASSHAFEQYF.

The rearrangement links TRBV3-1 to TRBJ2-3; D perhaps matches TRBD1 (6 bases). The length of the CDR3 is 15 residues. The V gene lost 0 bases and the J gene lost 6 bases, with 13 bases spanning the gap. Germline V CDR1 and CDR2: LGHDT, YNNKEL (reference sequence). CDR3 protein: CASSQETGPRDTQYF. Here the CDR3 DNA reads TGTGCCAGCAGCCAAGAGACAGGCCCACGGGATACGCAGTATTTT.

In DNA form, the CDR3 reads TGCAGTGCTAGAGAGTGGCGGGGGGGCAGAGATACGCAGTATTTT. Protein: CSAREWRGGRDTQYF. The chain has TRBV20-1 and TRBJ2-3, with 9 bases that match TRBD2. V lost 0 bases to trimming and J lost 5 bases; unmatched junction nucleotides: 6. This CDR3 has 15 amino acids. CDR1 is DFQATT, CDR2 SNEGSKA, per germline (reference sequence).

V is TRBV14 and J is TRBJ1-5; TRBD1 matches 7 bases. This CDR3 is 20 amino acids long. Germline V gives CDR1 SGHDN, CDR2 FVKESK. V lost 3 bases and J lost 2; bases outside the gene matches: 19. The CDR3 DNA reads TGTGCCAGCAGCCATTGCGACGATGGGGTGACAGGGTGGGGCAATCAGCCCCAGCATTTT. Residues: CASSHCDDGVTGWGNQPQHF.

This clonotype has a handful of counts. The rearrangement uses TRBV2 and TRBJ2-5, with 9 positions matching TRBD1. The V and J ends lost 9 bases and 0 bases, in that order; junction bases with no gene match: 2. Germline CDR1 reads SNHLY; CDR2 reads FYNNEI. The CDR3 spans 13 residues. As DNA, the CDR3 is TGTGCCAGTGGGACAGGGTACCAAGAGACCCAGTACTTC. Its protein product is CASGTGYQETQYF.

This chain connects TRBV20-1 to TRBJ2-1; the match to TRBD1 covers 7 bases. Trimming cost V 3 bases and J 8 bases; bases outside gene matches: 16. Germline values: CDR1 DFQATT, CDR2 SNEGSKA (reference sequence). This CDR3 is 16 amino acids long. The CDR3 nucleotides read TGCAGTGCTAGCCCCGTCCGGCAGGGGGTTTTTGATGAGCAGTTCTTC. It is translated as CSASPVRQGVFDEQFF.

V gene TRBV6-1 combines with J gene TRBJ2-5; D gene ambiguous. The germline V and J ends were trimmed by 7 bases and 2 bases, with 17 bases remaining between them. This CDR3 comprises 15 residues. The V gene's germline CDR1 is MNHNS and CDR2 SASEGT. Written as DNA, the CDR3 is TGTGCCAGCACAGCCACTAAGAAATCACAAGAGACCCAGTACTTC. Translated, it gives CASTATKKSQETQYF.

This chain uses TRBV20-1 with TRBJ2-7; 7 bases match TRBD1. CDR1 DFQATT and CDR2 SNEGSKA come from the germline V gene (reference sequence). This CDR3 has 14 residues. J gave up 0 bases and V 8 bases, and 10 bases lay outside the gene matches. The CDR3 sequence is CSPKQWDSSYEQYF. CDR3 bases: TGCAGTCCAAAACAATGGGACAGCTCCTACGAGCAGTACTTC.

The V and J genes are TRBV6-2 or TRBV6-3 and TRBJ2-7; D not certain. Trimming removed 5 bases at V and 6 bases at J, with 8 bases between. Germline CDR1 is MNHEY and CDR2 is SVGEGT. The CDR3 sequence is 11 residues long. CDR3 sequence reads: CASSDISEQYF. CDR3 sequence (DNA): TGTGCCAGCAGTGACATTTCCGAGCAGTACTTC.

The V call is TRBV6-2 or TRBV6-3, the J call TRBJ2-7; possible D gene TRBD2, 5 bases. This CDR3 is built from 14 residues. Germline V gene sequence: CDR1 MNHEY, CDR2 SVGEGT. The ends were cut back, 6 bases at V and 6 bases at J, with 18 bases in the middle. CDR3 sequence (DNA): TGTGCCAGCAGGCTCGATCGATCTGGAGGCGAGCAGTACTTC. It specifies CASRLDRSGGEQYF.

The chain joins TRBV10-3 to TRBJ2-7; D gene unclear. The CDR3 totals 15 residues. Germline V lookup: CDR1 ENHRY, CDR2 SYGVKD. The ends were cut back, 3 bases at V and 1 base at J, with 13 bases in the middle. CDR3 DNA: TGTGCCATCAGTGACACAGACACGTCGTCCTACGAGCAGTACTTC. Protein sequence: CAISDTDTSSYEQYF.

The J gene is TRBJ2-1, the V gene TRBV29-1, with D perhaps TRBD1 (5 bases). The CDR3 spans 15 residues. Germline CDR1 reads SQVTM; CDR2 reads ANQGSEA. V shed 6 bases and J shed 3 bases, with 18 bases lying between them. The CDR3 DNA reads as TGCAGCGTCCAAGAGACAGACACCAACTACAATGAGCAGTTCTTC. Amino acid sequence: CSVQETDTNYNEQFF.

The rearrangement links TRBV9 to TRBJ2-5; D not resolved. The CDR3 spans 15 residues. The V gene's germline CDR1 is SGDLS and CDR2 YYNGEE. Between the trimmed V and J ends, which lost 2 bases and 11 bases, there was a span of 22 bases. For the CDR3, the DNA is TGTGCCAGCAGCGTTTCGTACGTGGGAAGGTATGAGCAGTACTTC. Protein: CASSVSYVGRYEQYF.

The rearrangement joins TRBV12-3 or TRBV12-4 to TRBJ1-1; possible D gene TRBD1, 5 bases. The CDR3 extends over 13 amino acids. V was pared by 7 bases and J by 0 bases, with 9 bases between. The CDR3 region is CASKGAMNTEAFF. The CDR3 DNA sequence: TGTGCCAGCAAAGGGGCCATGAACACTGAAGCTTTCTTT.

This clonotype was counted a few times. The chain links TRBV3-1 to TRBJ1-2, with 8 positions matching TRBD1. The germline V gene has CDR1 LGHDT and CDR2 YNNKEL (reference sequence). Unmatched junction bases numbered 8, after V lost 1 base and J lost 4 bases. The CDR3 totals 16 residues. The CDR3: CASSQGWTGRSYGYTF. CDR3 bases: TGTGCCAGCAGCCAAGGCTGGACAGGGCGCTCCTATGGCTACACCTTC.

The rearrangement links TRBV6-6 to TRBJ2-1, with D possibly TRBD1 on 7 matching bases. Germline loops: CDR1 MNHNY, CDR2 SVGAGI (reference sequence). Trimming shortened V by 2 bases and J by 5 bases, and 16 bases separated the two germline ends. CDR3 length: 16 residues. Here the CDR3 DNA reads TGTGCCAGCAGTTACACGGGGGACAGAGGGGACAATGAGCAGTTCTTC. Protein sequence: CASSYTGDRGDNEQFF.

This clonotype was picked up a small number of times. The V gene is TRBV12-3 or TRBV12-4, the J gene TRBJ1-6; possibly TRBD1 for D (5 bases). Trimming stripped 3 bases from V and 8 bases from J, with 11 bases between. This CDR3 is built from 14 residues. The CDR3 loop is CASSFGQGDSPLHF. The CDR3 nucleotides are TGTGCCAGCAGTTTCGGGCAGGGTGATTCACCCCTCCACTTT.

The V and J genes are TRBV10-3 and TRBJ2-3; D is ambiguous. This CDR3 region has 15 residues. Germline CDR1 and CDR2: ENHRY and SYGVKD. Trimming pared 5 bases from V and 0 bases from J, leaving 12 bases between. CDR3 nucleotides: TGTGCCATCAGTACCTCAGTCGATAGCACAGATACGCAGTATTTT. It encodes CAISTSVDSTDTQYF.

The gene calls are TRBV5-1 and TRBJ2-5; tentative D call: TRBD1 (6 bases). The CDR3 loop spans 15 amino acids. The germline gives CDR1 SGHRS, CDR2 YFSETQ. Trimming took off 1 base at V and 1 base at J, with 11 bases between the two ends. The CDR3 DNA follows: TGCGCCAGCAGCTTGACAGGGTACGGCCAAGAGACCCAGTACTTC. Translation: CASSLTGYGQETQYF. The full variable domain, with the rest looked up from reference TRBV5-1 and TRBJ2-5, is KAGVTQTPRYLIKTRGQQVTLSCSPISGHRSVSWYQQTPGQGLQFLFEYFSETQRNKGNFPGRFSGRQFSNSRSEMNVSTLELGDSALYLCASSLTGYGQETQYFGPGTRLLVL.

The chain uses TRBV4-2 and TRBJ1-1; TRBD1 might be the D (6 bases). This CDR3 is 17 amino acids long. V lost 3 bases and J lost 0, with 17 bases in between. Germline CDR1 is LGHNA and CDR2 is YNFKEQ. CDR3 in DNA: TGTGCCAGCAGCCAGGAATACCGGACAGATATGAACACTGAAGCTTTCTTT. Amino acid sequence: CASSQEYRTDMNTEAFF.

The chain recombines TRBV12-3 or TRBV12-4 with TRBJ2-3; 8 bases map to TRBD2. The V segment lost 6 bases and the J segment 6 bases; nucleotides outside the gene matches: 8. This CDR3 is 14 amino acids long. For the CDR3, the DNA is TGTGCCAGCAGCCTCGGGAGGGCTGGGGATACGCAGTATTTT. It is translated as CASSLGRAGDTQYF.

The rearrangement joins TRBV7-2 to TRBJ2-5, with TRBD1 matching over 9 bases. The DNA matches TRBJ2-7 better at its end, which makes the J call doubtful. Germline loops: CDR1 SGHTA, CDR2 FQGNSA. The CDR3 consists of 14 residues. The CDR3 nucleotides read TGTGCCAGCAGCTTCGACAGGGGGGAAGGCGAGCAGTACTTC. As protein: CASSFDRGEGEQYF.